These 19 T cell receptor beta chains came from one sample sequenced in a study of cytomegalovirus exposure and HLA in healthy donors. The PCR ran on 60 Vbeta and 13 Jbeta primers. Only in-frame clones appear in the TCRdb table, and some are missing; sequencing was by immunoSEQ multiplex PCR. The sample contains some 110,000 clones, 74% of which appear only once. The sample taken for sequencing was PBMCs. These receptors all come from a woman aged 45-65 years in good health and CMV-seropositive.

The chain uses TRBV11-3 and TRBJ2-1; D ambiguous. Germline V gives CDR1 SGHNT, CDR2 YENEEA. The CDR3 consists of 13 residues. V dropped 1 base and J dropped 5 bases, with 6 bases sitting between them. As DNA, the CDR3 is TGTGCCAGCAGCTTAGTTTCAGACAATGAGCAGTTCTTC. Amino acid sequence: CASSLVSDNEQFF.

The V and J genes are TRBV15 and TRBJ2-1; the D gene is possibly TRBD1 (5 bases). V was pared by 0 bases and J by 0 bases, with 9 bases between. The CDR3 has 16 amino acids. The V gene's germline CDR1 is LNHNV and CDR2 YYDKDF (reference sequence). The DNA of the CDR3 is TGTGCCACCAGCAGAGATAGTACAGGCTCCTACAATGAGCAGTTCTTC. It codes for CATSRDSTGSYNEQFF.

The V and J genes are TRBV4-2 and TRBJ2-3; 7 positions agree with TRBD2. The CDR3 is 14 residues long. Germline V gene lookup returns CDR1 LGHNA and CDR2 YNFKEQ. The J segment lost 6 bases and the V segment lost 0 bases, leaving 3 bases of the junction unmatched. CDR3 sequence (DNA): TGTGCCAGCAGCCAAGAGGGAGGGCGTGATACGCAGTATTTT. The encoded protein is CASSQEGGRDTQYF.

In this sample, this clone turned up a few times. The CDR3 region is CASSPGQGDGYTF. The DNA for the CDR3 is TGTGCCAGCAGCCCGGGACAGGGAGATGGCTACACCTTC. The chain links TRBV2 to TRBJ1-2; TRBD1 matches at 9 bases. J was trimmed by 6 bases and V by 6 bases; bases with no gene match: 5. The V gene's germline CDR1 is SNHLY and CDR2 FYNNEI. There are 13 residues in the CDR3.

The rearrangement links TRBV9 to TRBJ1-2, with 7 bases matching TRBD1. This CDR3 contains 14 residues. Looked up from germline, CDR1 is SGDLS and CDR2 is YYNGEE. V gave up 2 bases and J gave up 7 bases; unmatched junction bases: 8. The CDR3 here is CASSVAGTEIGYTF. The CDR3 DNA sequence: TGTGCCAGCAGCGTCGCCGGGACAGAAATTGGCTACACCTTC.

The CDR3 DNA sequence: TGCGCCAGCAGCACCGCACTCACAGATACGCAGTATTTT. This sequence encodes CASSTALTDTQYF. This chain joins TRBV5-1 and TRBJ2-3; D gene uncertain. This CDR3 is 13 amino acids long. Germline loops: CDR1 SGHRS, CDR2 YFSETQ. V gave up 4 bases and J gave up 2 bases, with 8 bases separating them. The variable domain in full, with the rest retrieved from reference TRBV5-1 and TRBJ2-3, is KAGVTQTPRYLIKTRGQQVTLSCSPISGHRSVSWYQQTPGQGLQFLFEYFSETQRNKGNFPGRFSGRQFSNSRSEMNVSTLELGDSALYLCASSTALTDTQYFGPGTRLTVL.

This clone was seen only once. The rearrangement joins TRBV2 to TRBJ1-3; the D is unclear. The CDR3 sequence is 20 residues long. Looked up from germline, CDR1 is SNHLY and CDR2 is FYNNEI. Trimming shortened V by 7 bases and J by 1 base, and 29 bases separated the two germline ends. The DNA of the CDR3 is TGTGCCAGCATACTCAAAGGGAGTTTTTTTCCTGCCGGATCTGGAAACACCATATATTTT. Its translation is CASILKGSFFPAGSGNTIYF. The entire variable domain, with the rest obtained from reference TRBV2 and TRBJ1-3, is as follows: EPEVTQTPSHQVTQMGQEVILRCVPISNHLYFYWYRQILGQKVEFLVSFYNNEISEKSEIFDDQFSVERPDGSNFTLKIRSTKLEDSAMYFCASILKGSFFPAGSGNTIYFGEGSWLTVV.

The chain has TRBV19 and TRBJ1-2; 7 bases align to TRBD1. The germline V gene encodes CDR1 LNHDA and CDR2 SQIVND (reference sequence). This CDR3 is 16 amino acids long. Unmatched junction bases numbered 14, after V lost 5 bases and J lost 5 bases. The CDR3 nucleotides read TGTGCCAGTAGTTCCCCTTTCGACAGGGCCTTTTATGGCTACACCTTC. Its translation: CASSSPFDRAFYGYTF.

This chain links TRBV7-2 with TRBJ1-1; D is possibly TRBD1 (5 bases). The CDR3 loop spans 15 amino acids. The V gene's germline CDR1 is SGHTA and CDR2 FQGNSA. V shed 2 bases and J shed 1 base, with 11 bases lying between them. CDR3 loop: CASSLLNGQNTEAFF. CDR3 bases: TGTGCCAGCAGCTTACTTAACGGACAGAACACTGAAGCTTTCTTT.

The rearrangement uses TRBV9 and TRBJ1-1, with D perhaps matching TRBD1 (5 bases). This CDR3 contains 13 residues. Trimming took 2 bases from V and 5 from J, leaving 10 bases between them. Germline V gives CDR1 SGDLS, CDR2 YYNGEE. The CDR3 coding sequence is TGTGCCAGCAGCGTCAACAGGATAACTGAAGCTTTCTTT. Its protein is CASSVNRITEAFF.

The V call is TRBV5-4, the J call TRBJ1-1; D is unclear. The CDR3 length is 14 residues. Looked up from germline, CDR1 is SGHNT and CDR2 is YYREEE (reference sequence). Trimming took off 4 bases at V and 0 bases at J, with 10 bases between the two ends. In DNA form, the CDR3 reads TGTGCCAGCAGCCACCCTACTATGAACACTGAAGCTTTCTTT. Translated, it gives CASSHPTMNTEAFF.

The V call is TRBV7-2, the J call TRBJ2-2, with 14 bases identical to TRBD2. The length of the CDR3 is 18 residues. V gave up 1 base and J gave up 6 bases; unmatched junction bases: 7. Germline V gene lookup returns CDR1 SGHTA and CDR2 FQGNSA. The DNA of the CDR3 is TGTGCCAGCAGCTTAGATCCCATGGGACTAGCGGGAGCCGGGGAGCTGTTTTTT. Amino acids: CASSLDPMGLAGAGELFF.

This clone was seen a handful of times. The chain joins TRBV7-2 to TRBJ1-2, with 7 bases aligning to TRBD1. The junction had 12 bases not matched to a gene; V was cut back by 6 bases and J by 5 bases. The germline V gene encodes CDR1 SGHTA and CDR2 FQGNSA. The CDR3 runs 15 residues. The CDR3 reads CASRPGTAILYGYTF. The CDR3 nucleotides are TGTGCCAGCAGGCCCGGGACAGCTATTTTGTATGGCTACACCTTC.

This chain uses TRBV7-6 with TRBJ1-3, with D hard to call. Germline-derived CDR1 and CDR2 are SGHVS and FNYEAQ. CDR3 length equals 19 residues. V lost 2 bases to trimming and J lost 0 bases, with 20 bases between them. This CDR3 is CASSLKEGNVGVSGNTIYF. The DNA for the CDR3 is TGTGCCAGCAGCTTAAAAGAAGGAAACGTGGGAGTCTCTGGAAACACCATATATTTT.

The J gene is TRBJ1-1, the V gene TRBV10-3; 7 positions agree with TRBD1. CDR3 length: 14 residues. Germline CDR1 reads ENHRY; CDR2 reads SYGVKD. V lost 3 bases to trimming and J lost 1 base; unmatched junction nucleotides: 2. The CDR3 is CAISEDRENTEAFF. The DNA of the CDR3 is TGTGCCATCAGTGAAGACAGGGAGAACACTGAAGCTTTCTTT.

The gene calls are TRBV4-2 and TRBJ1-4; D unclear. The CDR3 covers 17 residues. CDR1 and CDR2 from the germline V gene are LGHNA and YNFKEQ. V was cut by 1 base and J by 3 bases, with 15 bases left in between. For the CDR3, the DNA is TGTGCCAGCAGCCAAGTAGGCTCGCGGTCGTCTAATGAAAAACTGTTTTTT. As protein: CASSQVGSRSSNEKLFF.

Details on this clone: At the DNA level, this CDR3 is encoded by other sequences in the same sample as well. The chain uses TRBV25-1 and TRBJ2-5; D gene unclear. The last part of the DNA fits TRBJ2-7 better; the J call may be wrong. CDR1 is MGHDK and CDR2 is SYGVNS in the germline V gene. The CDR3 length is 11 residues. CDR3 in DNA: TGTGCCAGCAGTGTGAACTACGAGCAGTACTTC. This translates into CASSVNYEQYF.

This rearrangement joins TRBV2 to TRBJ2-3, with D perhaps matching TRBD1 (5 bases). The germline CDR1 and CDR2 sequences are SNHLY and FYNNEI. The CDR3 length is 15 residues. V lost 4 bases and J 1 base, leaving 12 bases between the germline ends. The CDR3 DNA is TGTGCCAGCAGTGTTCTCCCAGGGCGCACAGATACGCAGTATTTT. Translating gives CASSVLPGRTDTQYF.

The rearrangement uses TRBV7-9 and TRBJ2-3; no firm D call. Germline assignment: CDR1 SEHNR and CDR2 FQNEAQ (reference sequence). V lost 5 bases and J lost 5, with 11 bases in between. The length of the CDR3 is 13 residues. The DNA for the CDR3 is TGTGCCAGCAGCCCCCACCCGGGAGATACGCAGTATTTT. It yields the protein CASSPHPGDTQYF.